This is a list of T cell receptor beta chains from one sample in a study of OX40 agonist ivuxolimab in advanced cancers. Generated by immunoSEQ multiplex PCR, the TCRdb table keeps only in-frame clones and is missing some. The table lists tens of thousands of clones, about 90% of them singletons. This specimen was CD4+ or CD8+ T cells sorted from blood, taken in a trial of the OX40 agonist ivuxolimab. These receptors were taken from an adult with an advanced solid tumor such as melanoma, head and neck, liver or kidney cancer. Both conserved end residues are part of each CDR3.

j_call | v_call | cdr3_aa
TRBJ1-2 | TRBV5-1 | CASSGRRDSGAGGYTF
TRBJ1-5 | TRBV5-6 | CASSLGGGNQPQHF
TRBJ2-7 | TRBV29-1 | CSVEARRDNSYEQYF
TRBJ2-7 | TRBV2 | CASSVGGQGYEQYF
TRBJ2-2 | TRBV27 | CASSSHDRGDGELFF
TRBJ2-7 | TRBV30 | CALQGAGEQYF
TRBJ2-7 | TRBV5-1 | CASSLYYEQYF
TRBJ1-1 | TRBV7-2 | CASSRFGYAPEAFF
TRBJ2-7 | TRBV10-3 | CAISLQGTNAYEQYF
TRBJ2-2 | TRBV7-9 | CASIARGDRELFF
TRBJ1-1 | TRBV10-3 | CAISLGGVNTEAFF
TRBJ1-2 | TRBV14 | CASSHSTRGNGYTF
TRBJ2-3 | TRBV2 | CASSEVGLMAQYF
TRBJ2-7 | TRBV27 | CASSLLGEGRSEQYF
TRBJ2-1 | TRBV7-9 | CASSSQTGHEQFF
TRBJ2-5 | TRBV27 | CASLDRREETQYF
TRBJ2-7 | TRBV29-1 | CSVVPSGRSYEQYF
TRBJ2-2 | TRBV7-2 | CASTPMWRGGLGTGELFF
TRBJ2-7 | TRBV6-6 | CASAGSEQYF
TRBJ1-1 | TRBV27 | CASKVGQGDGRNTEAFF
TRBJ2-1 | TRBV27 | CASRSSAEGFGNEQFF
TRBJ2-1 | TRBV9 | CASSAVTGTSGGAFNEQFF
TRBJ1-4 | TRBV28 | CASSFSLDLGQGLGEKLFF
TRBJ2-1 | TRBV7-2 | CASSTSRGGRNEQFF
TRBJ1-2 | TRBV10-2 | CASSEGTGLDGYTF
TRBJ2-7 | TRBV9 | CASSVGQASYEQYF
TRBJ1-5 | TRBV27 | CASSFGLGADQHF
TRBJ1-1 | TRBV10-3 | CASTEGNTEAFF
TRBJ2-1 | TRBV19 | CASSIRGGGYNEQFF
TRBJ1-6 | TRBV27 | CASSAQGGNSPLHF
TRBJ1-2 | TRBV5-4 | CASSLGSGQGALYGYTF
TRBJ2-1 | TRBV13 | CASSAGTGGAAQFF
TRBJ1-1 | TRBV11-2 | CASTIAGFTEAFF
TRBJ1-3 | TRBV7-9 | CASSLAGDRDTIYF
TRBJ1-2 | TRBV5-5 | CASSLTGWDYGYTF
TRBJ2-7 | TRBV9 | CSWGESYEQYF
TRBJ2-5 | TRBV30 | CAWSVGETQYF
TRBJ1-2 | TRBV14 | CASRPRGLNYGYTF
TRBJ2-7 | TRBV6-1 | CASSEATGASYEQYF
TRBJ2-5 | TRBV7-6 | CASSQEHTGLPGETQYF
TRBJ2-1 | TRBV19 | CASSIRDRGEQFF
TRBJ2-1 | TRBV28 | CASSILAGVFDEQFF
TRBJ1-4 | TRBV5-1 | CASSLWDNKEKLFF
TRBJ2-7 | TRBV2 | CASSGYEQYF
TRBJ2-7 | TRBV27 | CASSYQGRGEQYF
TRBJ2-7 | TRBV7-9 | CASSSPRQGAGEQYF
TRBJ2-5 | TRBV7-9 | CASSFFGGGETQYF
TRBJ1-1 | TRBV19 | CASSIVAGGTEAFF
TRBJ2-3 | TRBV30 | CAWSGGRRMADTQYF
TRBJ2-2 | TRBV7-9 | CASSPRLGRIHTGELFF
TRBJ1-2 | TRBV12-5 | CASAEGLYYGYTF
TRBJ2-7 | TRBV2 | CASSEAGNVNEQYF